This T cell receptor beta chain was documented in a study of T-cell reconstitution after alpha-beta-depleted transplantation in children. Unique molecular identifiers were incorporated into the prepared TCRbeta library. TCRdb used MiXCR to reprocess the PCR reads, holding one entry per CDR3 protein. The sample holds about 100,000 distinct CDR3 sequences, 5% to 7% seen once. Germline-derived CDR1 and CDR2 are SGDLS and YYNGEE. This CDR3 has 14 residues. Between the trimmed V and J ends, which lost 4 bases and 0 bases, there was a span of 9 bases. This clonotype was obtained from a male patient aged 2-9 years who had a stem cell transplant for acute lymphoblastic leukemia, so the T cells may come from the graft donor. The J gene is TRBJ2-3, the V gene TRBV9; TRBD1 is a possible D gene (5 bases). The sequenced sample was PBMCs, mostly from graft donor cells, obtained 360 days after TCRalphabeta/CD19-depleted stem cell transplant. The CDR3 sequence is CASSFQGSTDTQYF. As DNA, the CDR3 is TGTGCCAGCAGCTTTCAGGGAAGCACAGATACGCAGTATTTT.